The clone carrying this TCR beta chain was seen a handful of times. The data were obtained in a study of T-cell memory formation after mild COVID-19. TCRdb re-called the 5' RACE reads through MiXCR, storing one row per CDR3 protein. Of hundreds of thousands of distinct CDR3 sequences detected, around 16% appear once; the ten largest clones hold about 8.6%. V was clipped by 5 bases and J by 3 bases, with 17 bases between them. The CDR3 is made up of 15 amino acids. Germline V gives CDR1 SEHNR, CDR2 FQNEAQ (reference sequence). This rearrangement joins TRBV7-9 to TRBJ2-7; D perhaps matches TRBD2 (6 bases). This TCR derives from an adult woman who had mild COVID-19 (a few samples of this study predate the infection). Cell type and time point are not known. The sequencing sample was made of PBMCs or a T cell subset sorted from them (not recorded which). This chain's CDR3 is CASSNSSEPLYEQYF. CDR3 DNA: TGTGCCAGCAGCAACTCTAGCGAACCCCTCTACGAGCAGTACTTC.